This T cell receptor beta chain was recovered during a study of vaccination effects on CD4 cells after COVID-19. At the end of about 10 days of culture, CD4+ T cells were isolated. Participants received two doses of either the BNT162b2 or mRNA-1273 vaccine. This clone turned up a few times. The antigen remains unidentified. V gave up 3 bases and J gave up 5 bases; unmatched junction bases: 3. Looked up from germline, CDR1 is WSHSY and CDR2 is SAAADI. This CDR3 is built from 15 residues. The table came from immunoSEQ multiplex PCR; TCRdb's copy has only in-frame clones and leaves some out. This table holds around 47,000 clones, 60% to 75% found once.

The receptor was isolated from a human donor who received a COVID-19 vaccine. Specimen: CD4+ T cells from PBMCs cultured without peptide, collected after COVID-19 vaccination. V is TRBV10-2 and J is TRBJ2-5; the match to TRBD2 covers 13 bases. Here the CDR3 DNA reads TGCGCCAGCAGTGATACTAGCGGGGGGGAGGAGACCCAGTACTTC. This gives the protein CASSDTSGGEETQYF.